This T cell receptor beta chain was captured by sequencing in a study of T cell repertoires in cytomegalovirus infection. One entry per CDR3 protein results from TCRdb running MiXCR on the reads. Of 200,000 or so distinct CDR3 sequences listed, roughly 27% are singletons. V lost 6 bases to trimming and J lost 0 bases, with 14 bases between them. This CDR3 spans 16 amino acids. The germline V gene has CDR1 SGHTA and CDR2 FQGTGA. The V call is TRBV7-3, the J call TRBJ2-2; D may be TRBD1 (5 bases). This TCR was recovered from a human donor in good health (CMV status not recorded). Some clones in this sample may be carry-over from other donors' samples. The specimen was PBMCs. The CDR3 DNA is TGTGCCAGCAGGCAGGGATCCACCCCGAACACCGGGGAGCTGTTTTTT. Translation: CASRQGSTPNTGELFF.